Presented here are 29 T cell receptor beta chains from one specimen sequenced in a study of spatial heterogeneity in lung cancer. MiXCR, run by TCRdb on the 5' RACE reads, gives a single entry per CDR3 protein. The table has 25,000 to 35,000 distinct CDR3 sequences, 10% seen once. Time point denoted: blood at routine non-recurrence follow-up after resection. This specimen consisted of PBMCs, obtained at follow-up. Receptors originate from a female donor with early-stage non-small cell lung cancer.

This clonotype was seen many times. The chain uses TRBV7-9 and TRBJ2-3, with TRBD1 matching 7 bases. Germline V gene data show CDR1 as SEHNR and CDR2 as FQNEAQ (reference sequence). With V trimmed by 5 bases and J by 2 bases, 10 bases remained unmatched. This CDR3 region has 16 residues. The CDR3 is CASSPPRDSPTDTQYF. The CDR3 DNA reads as TGTGCCAGCAGCCCGCCCCGGGACAGTCCCACAGATACGCAGTATTTT. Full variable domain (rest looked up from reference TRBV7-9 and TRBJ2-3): DTGVSQNPRHKITKRGQNVTFRCDPISEHNRLYWYRQTLGQGPEFLTYFQNEAQLEKSRLLSDRFSAERPKGSFSTLEIQRTEQGDSAMYLCASSPPRDSPTDTQYFGPGTRLTVL.

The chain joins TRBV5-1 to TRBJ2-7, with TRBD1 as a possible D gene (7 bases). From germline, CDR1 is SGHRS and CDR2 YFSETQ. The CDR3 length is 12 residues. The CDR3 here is CPAGTAIYEQYF. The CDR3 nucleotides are TGCCCGGCGGGGACAGCGATCTACGAGCAGTACTTC.

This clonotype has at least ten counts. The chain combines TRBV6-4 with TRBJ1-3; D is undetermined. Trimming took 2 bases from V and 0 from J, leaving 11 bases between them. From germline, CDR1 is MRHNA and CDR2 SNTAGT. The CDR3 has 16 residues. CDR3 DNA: TGTGCCAGCAGTGACGGCAGGACGCTCTCTGGAAACACCATATATTTT. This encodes CASSDGRTLSGNTIYF.

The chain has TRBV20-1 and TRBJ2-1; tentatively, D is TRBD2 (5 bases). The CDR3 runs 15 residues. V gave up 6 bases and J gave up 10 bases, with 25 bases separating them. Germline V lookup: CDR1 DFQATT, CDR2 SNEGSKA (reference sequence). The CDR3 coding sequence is TGCAGTGCCCCAGCCCGGCAAGCGGTTCCTTCAGAGCAGTTCTTC. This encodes CSAPARQAVPSEQFF.

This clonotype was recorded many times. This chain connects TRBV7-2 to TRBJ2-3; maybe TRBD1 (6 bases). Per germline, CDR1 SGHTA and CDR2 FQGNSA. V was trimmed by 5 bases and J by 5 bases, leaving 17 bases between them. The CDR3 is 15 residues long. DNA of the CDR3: TGTGCCAGCAGCCCCCCGTGGGGGCAAGGAGATACGCAGTATTTT. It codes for CASSPPWGQGDTQYF.

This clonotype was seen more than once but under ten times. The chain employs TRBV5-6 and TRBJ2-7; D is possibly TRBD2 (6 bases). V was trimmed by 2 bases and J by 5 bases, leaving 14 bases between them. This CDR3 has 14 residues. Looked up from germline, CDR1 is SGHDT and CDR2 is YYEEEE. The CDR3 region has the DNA TGTGCCAGCAGCTTTGGAGGGGTTGCCAACGAGCAGTACTTC. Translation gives CASSFGGVANEQYF.

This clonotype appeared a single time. In nucleotides, the CDR3 is TGTGCCAGTAGTATCGTGACCGGGACTAGAATCACAGATACGCAGTATTTT. This gives the protein CASSIVTGTRITDTQYF. The V gene is TRBV19, the J gene TRBJ2-3; 8 nucleotides align to TRBD2. Germline V lookup: CDR1 LNHDA, CDR2 SQIVND (reference sequence). The junction had 10 bases not matched to a gene; V was cut back by 3 bases and J by 2 bases. CDR3 length equals 17 residues.

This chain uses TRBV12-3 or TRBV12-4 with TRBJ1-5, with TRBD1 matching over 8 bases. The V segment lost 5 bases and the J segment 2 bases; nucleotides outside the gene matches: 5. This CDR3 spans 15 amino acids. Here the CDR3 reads CASSPGQGGNQPQHF. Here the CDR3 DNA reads TGTGCCAGCAGTCCTGGACAGGGCGGCAATCAGCCCCAGCATTTT.

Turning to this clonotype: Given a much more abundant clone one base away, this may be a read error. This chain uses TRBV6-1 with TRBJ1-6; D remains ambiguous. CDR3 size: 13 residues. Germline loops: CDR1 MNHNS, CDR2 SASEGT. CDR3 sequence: CASSELINSPHHF. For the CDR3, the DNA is TGTGCCAGCAGTGAATTAATCAATTCACCCCACCACTTT.

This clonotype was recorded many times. CDR3 in amino acids: CASSMGGYNEQFF. The CDR3 bases are TGTGCCAGTAGTATGGGAGGATACAATGAGCAGTTCTTC. The chain carries TRBV19 and TRBJ2-1, with TRBD2 as a possible D gene (6 bases). V lost 3 bases and J lost 4, with 7 bases in between. Per the germline V gene, CDR1 is LNHDA and CDR2 is SQIVND (reference sequence). The CDR3 is 13 amino acids.

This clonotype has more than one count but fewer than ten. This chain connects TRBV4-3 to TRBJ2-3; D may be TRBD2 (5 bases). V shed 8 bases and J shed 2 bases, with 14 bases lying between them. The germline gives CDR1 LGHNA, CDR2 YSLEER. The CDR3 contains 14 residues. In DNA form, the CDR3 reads TGCGCCAGCGCGGCGGACTCTCTCACAGATACGCAGTATTTT. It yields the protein CASAADSLTDTQYF.

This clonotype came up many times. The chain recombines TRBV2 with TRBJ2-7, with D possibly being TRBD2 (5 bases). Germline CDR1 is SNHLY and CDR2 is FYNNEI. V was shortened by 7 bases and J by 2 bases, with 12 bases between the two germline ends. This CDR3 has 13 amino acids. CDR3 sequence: CASTDGLTYEQYF. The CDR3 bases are TGTGCCAGCACCGACGGACTGACCTACGAGCAGTACTTC.

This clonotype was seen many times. CDR3 amino acids: CASSPASNYGYTF. The DNA of the CDR3 is TGCGCCAGCAGCCCGGCCTCTAACTATGGCTACACCTTC. The chain links TRBV5-1 to TRBJ1-2; unclear D gene. V was cut by 4 bases and J by 0 bases, with 7 bases left in between. This CDR3 is built from 13 residues. Looked up from germline, CDR1 is SGHRS and CDR2 is YFSETQ.

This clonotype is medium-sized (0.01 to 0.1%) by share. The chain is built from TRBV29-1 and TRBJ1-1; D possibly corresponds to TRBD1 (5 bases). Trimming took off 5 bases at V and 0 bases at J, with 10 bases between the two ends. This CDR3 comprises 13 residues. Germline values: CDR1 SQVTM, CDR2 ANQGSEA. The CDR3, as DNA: TGCAGCGTTCGGACAAACTTGAACACTGAAGCTTTCTTT. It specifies CSVRTNLNTEAFF. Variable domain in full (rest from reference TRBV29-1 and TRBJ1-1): SAVISQKPSRDICQRGTSLTIQCQVDSQVTMMFWYRQQPGQSLTLIATANQGSEATYESGFVIDKFPISRPNLTFSTLTVSNMSPEDSSIYLCSVRTNLNTEAFFGQGTRLTVV.

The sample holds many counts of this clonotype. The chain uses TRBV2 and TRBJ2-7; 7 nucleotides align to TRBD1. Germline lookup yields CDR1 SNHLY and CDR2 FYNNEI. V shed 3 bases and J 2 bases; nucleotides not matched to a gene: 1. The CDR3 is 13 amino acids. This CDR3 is CASSDGQAYEQYF. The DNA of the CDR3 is TGTGCCAGCAGTGACGGACAGGCCTACGAGCAGTACTTC.

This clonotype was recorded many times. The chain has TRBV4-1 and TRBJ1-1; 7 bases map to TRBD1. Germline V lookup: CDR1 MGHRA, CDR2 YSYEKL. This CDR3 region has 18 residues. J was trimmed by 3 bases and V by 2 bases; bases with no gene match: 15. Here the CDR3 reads CASSQTGQKKGRDTEAFF. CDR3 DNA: TGCGCCAGCAGCCAAACGGGACAGAAGAAGGGTAGGGACACTGAAGCTTTCTTT.

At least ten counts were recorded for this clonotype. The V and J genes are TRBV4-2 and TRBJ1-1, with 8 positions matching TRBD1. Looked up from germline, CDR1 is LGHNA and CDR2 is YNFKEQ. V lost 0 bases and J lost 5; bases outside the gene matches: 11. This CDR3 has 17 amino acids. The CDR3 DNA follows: TGTGCCAGCAGCCAAGATTGGGACAGGAATAAGGGGACTGAAGCTTTCTTT. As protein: CASSQDWDRNKGTEAFF.

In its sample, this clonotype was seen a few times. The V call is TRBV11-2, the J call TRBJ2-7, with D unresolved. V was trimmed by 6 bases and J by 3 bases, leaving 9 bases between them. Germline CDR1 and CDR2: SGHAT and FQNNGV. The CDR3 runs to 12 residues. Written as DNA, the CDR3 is TGTGCCAGCAGGAGGACGGGCTACGAGCAGTACTTC. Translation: CASRRTGYEQYF. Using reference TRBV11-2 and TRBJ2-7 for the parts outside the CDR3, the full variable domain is EAGVAQSPRYKIIEKRQSVAFWCNPISGHATLYWYQQILGQGPKLLIQFQNNGVVDDSQLPKDRFSAERLKGVDSTLKIQPAKLEDSAVYLCASRRTGYEQYFGPGTRLTVT.

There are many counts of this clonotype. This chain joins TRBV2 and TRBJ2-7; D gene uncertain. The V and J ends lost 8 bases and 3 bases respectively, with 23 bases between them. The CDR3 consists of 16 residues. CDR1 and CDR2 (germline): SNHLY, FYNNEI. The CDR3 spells CASSYLVKGSVYEQYF. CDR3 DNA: TGTGCCAGCTCTTATTTGGTAAAGGGTTCGGTCTACGAGCAGTACTTC. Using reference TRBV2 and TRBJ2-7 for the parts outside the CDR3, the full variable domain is EPEVTQTPSHQVTQMGQEVILRCVPISNHLYFYWYRQILGQKVEFLVSFYNNEISEKSEIFDDQFSVERPDGSNFTLKIRSTKLEDSAMYFCASSYLVKGSVYEQYFGPGTRLTVT.

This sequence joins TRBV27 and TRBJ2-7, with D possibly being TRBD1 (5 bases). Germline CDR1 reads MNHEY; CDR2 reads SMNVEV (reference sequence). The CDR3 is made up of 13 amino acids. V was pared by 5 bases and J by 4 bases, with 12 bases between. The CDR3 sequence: CASSPPDRYEQYF. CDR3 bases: TGTGCCAGCAGTCCGCCCGACAGATACGAGCAGTACTTC.

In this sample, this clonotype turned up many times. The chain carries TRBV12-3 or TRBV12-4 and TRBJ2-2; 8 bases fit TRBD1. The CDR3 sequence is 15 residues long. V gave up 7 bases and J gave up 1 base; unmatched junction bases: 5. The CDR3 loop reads CASTQQGVNTGELFF. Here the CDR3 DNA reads TGTGCCAGCACCCAACAGGGGGTGAACACCGGGGAGCTGTTTTTT.

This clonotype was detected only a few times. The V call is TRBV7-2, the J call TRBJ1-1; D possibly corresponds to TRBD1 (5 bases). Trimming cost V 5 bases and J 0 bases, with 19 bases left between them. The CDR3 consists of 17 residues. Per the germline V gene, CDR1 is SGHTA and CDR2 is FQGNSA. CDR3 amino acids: CASSLRGGYYMNTEAFF. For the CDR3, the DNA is TGTGCCAGCAGCCTAAGGGGAGGATACTACATGAACACTGAAGCTTTCTTT.

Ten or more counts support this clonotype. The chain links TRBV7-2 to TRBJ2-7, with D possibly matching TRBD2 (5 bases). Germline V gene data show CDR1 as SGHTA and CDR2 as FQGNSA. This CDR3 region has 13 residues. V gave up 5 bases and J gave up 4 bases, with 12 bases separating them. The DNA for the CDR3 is TGTGCCAGCAGCGCTACTTCGGGATACGAGCAGTACTTC. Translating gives CASSATSGYEQYF.

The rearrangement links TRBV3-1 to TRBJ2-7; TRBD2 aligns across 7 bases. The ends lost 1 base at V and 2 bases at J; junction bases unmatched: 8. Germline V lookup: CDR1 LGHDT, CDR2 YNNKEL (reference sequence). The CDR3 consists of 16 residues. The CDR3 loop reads CASSQGPPGGPYEQYF. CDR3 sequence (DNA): TGTGCCAGCAGCCAAGGACCTCCGGGGGGACCCTACGAGCAGTACTTC.

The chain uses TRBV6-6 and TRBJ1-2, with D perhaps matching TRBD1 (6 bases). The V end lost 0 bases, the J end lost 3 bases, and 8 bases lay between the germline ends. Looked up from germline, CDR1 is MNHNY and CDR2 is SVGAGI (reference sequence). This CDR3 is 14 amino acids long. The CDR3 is CASSYSAGDYGYTF. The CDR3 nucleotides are TGTGCCAGCAGTTACTCCGCAGGGGACTATGGCTACACCTTC.

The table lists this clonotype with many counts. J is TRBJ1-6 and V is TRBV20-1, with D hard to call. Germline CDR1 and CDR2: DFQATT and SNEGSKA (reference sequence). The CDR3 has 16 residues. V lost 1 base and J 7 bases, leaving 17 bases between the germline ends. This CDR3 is CSARGSWQAENSPLHF. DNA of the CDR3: TGCAGTGCTAGAGGTTCTTGGCAGGCGGAAAATTCACCCCTCCACTTT.

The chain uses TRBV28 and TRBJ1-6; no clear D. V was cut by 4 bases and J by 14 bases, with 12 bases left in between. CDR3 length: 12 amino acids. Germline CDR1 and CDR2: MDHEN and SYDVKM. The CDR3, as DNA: TGTGCCAGCAGTTCGGACGTCTCTACCCTCCACTTT. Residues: CASSSDVSTLHF.

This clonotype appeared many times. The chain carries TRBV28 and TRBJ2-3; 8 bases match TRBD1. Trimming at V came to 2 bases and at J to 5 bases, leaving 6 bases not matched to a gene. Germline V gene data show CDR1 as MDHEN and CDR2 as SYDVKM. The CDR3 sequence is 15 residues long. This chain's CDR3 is CASSLVGTGLDTQYF. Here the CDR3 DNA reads TGTGCCAGCAGTTTAGTCGGGACAGGTTTAGATACGCAGTATTTT.

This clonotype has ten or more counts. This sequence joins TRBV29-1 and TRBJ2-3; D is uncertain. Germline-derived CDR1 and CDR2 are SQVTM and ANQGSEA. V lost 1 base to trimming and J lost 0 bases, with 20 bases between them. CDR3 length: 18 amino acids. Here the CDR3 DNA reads TGCAGCGTTGAAGCCAGGTTCCGCCTTCAAGGGAGCACAGATACGCAGTATTTT. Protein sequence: CSVEARFRLQGSTDTQYF.